This TCR beta chain was sequenced during a study of radiotherapy plus CTLA-4 blockade in lung cancer. Germline loops: CDR1 SGHTA, CDR2 FQGNSA. The CDR3 extends over 13 amino acids. V dropped 4 bases and J dropped 13 bases, with 17 bases sitting between them. Measured with immunoSEQ multiplex PCR; TCRdb has only the in-frame clones, and not every one. The sample includes tens of thousands of clones, 84% of them seen just once. On this clone: Antigen: not known.

Whole-study results and caveats: Among blood TCR repertoires after radiotherapy plus ipilimumab, tumor-derived clones expanded.

The chain is built from TRBV7-2 and TRBJ2-1; the D is unclear. This receptor was identified in a human donor with non-small cell lung cancer whose response to radiotherapy plus ipilimumab could not be evaluated. The sequencing used peripheral blood, collected from a patient treated with radiotherapy plus ipilimumab. The CDR3 loop reads CASSSGRSTSQFF. The CDR3 bases are TGTGCCAGCAGCTCTGGGCGCTCGACGAGTCAGTTCTTC.